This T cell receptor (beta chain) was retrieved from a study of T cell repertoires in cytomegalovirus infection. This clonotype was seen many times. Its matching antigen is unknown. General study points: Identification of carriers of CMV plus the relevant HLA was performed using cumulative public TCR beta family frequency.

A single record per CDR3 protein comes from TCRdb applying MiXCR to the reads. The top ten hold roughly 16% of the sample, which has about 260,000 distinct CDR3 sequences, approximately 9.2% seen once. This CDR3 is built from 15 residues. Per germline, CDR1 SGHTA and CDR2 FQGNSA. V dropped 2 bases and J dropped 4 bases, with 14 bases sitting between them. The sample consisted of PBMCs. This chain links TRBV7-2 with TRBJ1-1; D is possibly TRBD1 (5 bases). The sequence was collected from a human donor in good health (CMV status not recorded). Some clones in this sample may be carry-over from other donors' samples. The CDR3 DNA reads TGTGCCAGCAGCTTAAAGAGGGGAGGGACCACTGAAGCTTTCTTT. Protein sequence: CASSLKRGGTTEAFF. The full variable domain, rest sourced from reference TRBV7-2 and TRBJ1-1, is GAGVSQSPSNKVTEKGKDVELRCDPISGHTALYWYRQSLGQGLEFLIYFQGNSAPDKSGLPSDRFSAERTGGSVSTLTIQRTQQEDSAVYLCASSLKRGGTTEAFFGQGTRLTVV.